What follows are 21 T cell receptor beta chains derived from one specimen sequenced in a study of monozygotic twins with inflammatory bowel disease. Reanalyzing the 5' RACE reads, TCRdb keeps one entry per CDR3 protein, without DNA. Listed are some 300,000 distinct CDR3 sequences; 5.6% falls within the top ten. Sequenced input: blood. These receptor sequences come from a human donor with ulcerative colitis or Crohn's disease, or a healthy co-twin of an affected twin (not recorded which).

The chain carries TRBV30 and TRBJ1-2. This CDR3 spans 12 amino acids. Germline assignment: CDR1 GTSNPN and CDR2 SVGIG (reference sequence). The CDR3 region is CAWQGSLGGYTF.

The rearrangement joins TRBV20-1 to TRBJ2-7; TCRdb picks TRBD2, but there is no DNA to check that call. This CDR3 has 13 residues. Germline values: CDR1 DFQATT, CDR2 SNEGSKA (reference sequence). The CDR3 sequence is CSARAGGVYEQYF.

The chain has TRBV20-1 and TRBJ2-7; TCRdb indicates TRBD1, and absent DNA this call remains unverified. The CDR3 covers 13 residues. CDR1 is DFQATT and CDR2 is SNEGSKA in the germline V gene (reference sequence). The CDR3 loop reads CSATQVRAGEQYF.

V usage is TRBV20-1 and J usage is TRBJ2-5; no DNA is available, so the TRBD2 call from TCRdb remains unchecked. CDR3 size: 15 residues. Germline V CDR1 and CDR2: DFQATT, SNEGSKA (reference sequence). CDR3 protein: CSATSGMDQGETQYF.

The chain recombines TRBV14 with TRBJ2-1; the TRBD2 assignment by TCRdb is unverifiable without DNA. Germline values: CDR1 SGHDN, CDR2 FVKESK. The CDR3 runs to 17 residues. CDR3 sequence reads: CASSQQFGTSGVNEQFF. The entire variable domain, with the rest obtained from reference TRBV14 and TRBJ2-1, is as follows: EAGVTQFPSHSVIEKGQTVTLRCDPISGHDNLYWYRRVMGKEIKFLLHFVKESKQDESGMPNNRFLAERTGGTYSTLKVQPAELEDSGVYFCASSQQFGTSGVNEQFFGPGTRLTVL.

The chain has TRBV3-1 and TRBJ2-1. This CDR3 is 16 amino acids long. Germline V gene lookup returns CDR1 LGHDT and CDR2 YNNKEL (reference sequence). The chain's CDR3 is CASSSDRLSSYNEQFF.

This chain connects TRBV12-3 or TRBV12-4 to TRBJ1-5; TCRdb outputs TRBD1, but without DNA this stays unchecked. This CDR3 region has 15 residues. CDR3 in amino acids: CASSLRTGGNQPQHF.

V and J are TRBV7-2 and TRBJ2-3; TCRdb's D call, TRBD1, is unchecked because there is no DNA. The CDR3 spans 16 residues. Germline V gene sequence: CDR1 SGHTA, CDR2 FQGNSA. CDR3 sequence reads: CASSLAGTGGADTQYF.

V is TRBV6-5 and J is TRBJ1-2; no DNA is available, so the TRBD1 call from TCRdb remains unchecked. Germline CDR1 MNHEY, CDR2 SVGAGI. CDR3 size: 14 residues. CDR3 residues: CASSYGGPAYGYTF.

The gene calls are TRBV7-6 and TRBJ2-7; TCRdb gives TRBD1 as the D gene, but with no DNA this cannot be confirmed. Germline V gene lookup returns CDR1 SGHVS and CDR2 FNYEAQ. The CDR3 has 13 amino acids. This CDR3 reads CASSQQQAYEQYF.

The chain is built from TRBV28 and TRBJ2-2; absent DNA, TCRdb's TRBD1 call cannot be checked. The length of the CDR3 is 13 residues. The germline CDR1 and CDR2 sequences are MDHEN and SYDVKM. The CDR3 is CASSSQGGGELFF. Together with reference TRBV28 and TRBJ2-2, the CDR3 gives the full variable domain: DVKVTQSSRYLVKRTGEKVFLECVQDMDHENMFWYRQDPGLGLRLIYFSYDVKMKEKGDIPEGYSVSREKKERFSLILESASTNQTSMYLCASSSQGGGELFFGEGSRLTVL.

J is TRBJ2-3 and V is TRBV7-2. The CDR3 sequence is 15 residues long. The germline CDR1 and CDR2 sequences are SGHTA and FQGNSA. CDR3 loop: CASSLMSASTDTQYF.

The CDR3 sequence is CASSISRGQDGYTF. The chain employs TRBV7-2 and TRBJ1-2; the TCRdb D gene call, TRBD1, has no DNA to confirm it. This CDR3 region has 14 residues. Germline CDR1 SGHTA, CDR2 FQGNSA.

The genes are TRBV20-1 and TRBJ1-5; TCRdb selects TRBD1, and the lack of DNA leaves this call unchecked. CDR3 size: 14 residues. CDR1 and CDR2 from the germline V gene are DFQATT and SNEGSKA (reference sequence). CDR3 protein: CSARNGHSNQPQHF.

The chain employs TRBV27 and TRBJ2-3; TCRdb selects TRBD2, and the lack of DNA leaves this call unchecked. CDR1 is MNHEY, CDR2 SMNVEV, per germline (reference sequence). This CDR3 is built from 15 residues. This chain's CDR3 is CASSLMGALADTQYF.

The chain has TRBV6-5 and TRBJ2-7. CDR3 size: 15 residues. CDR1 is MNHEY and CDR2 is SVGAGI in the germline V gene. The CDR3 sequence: CASSYSSGRTYEQYF.

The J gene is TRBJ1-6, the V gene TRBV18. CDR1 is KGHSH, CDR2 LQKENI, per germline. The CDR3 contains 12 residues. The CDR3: CASSPDYSPLHF.

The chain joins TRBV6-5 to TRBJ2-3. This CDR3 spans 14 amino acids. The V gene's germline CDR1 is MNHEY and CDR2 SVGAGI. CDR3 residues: CASSYELAADTQYF.

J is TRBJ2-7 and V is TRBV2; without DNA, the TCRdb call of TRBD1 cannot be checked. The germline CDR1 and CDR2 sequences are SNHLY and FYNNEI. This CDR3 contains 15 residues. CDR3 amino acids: CASNDRGQGAYEQYF. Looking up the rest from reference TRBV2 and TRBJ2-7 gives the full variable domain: EPEVTQTPSHQVTQMGQEVILRCVPISNHLYFYWYRQILGQKVEFLVSFYNNEISEKSEIFDDQFSVERPDGSNFTLKIRSTKLEDSAMYFCASNDRGQGAYEQYFGPGTRLTVT.

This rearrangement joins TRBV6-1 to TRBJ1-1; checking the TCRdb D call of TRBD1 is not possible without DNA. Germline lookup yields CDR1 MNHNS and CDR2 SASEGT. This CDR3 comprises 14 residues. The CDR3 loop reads CASSTPGKNTEAFF.

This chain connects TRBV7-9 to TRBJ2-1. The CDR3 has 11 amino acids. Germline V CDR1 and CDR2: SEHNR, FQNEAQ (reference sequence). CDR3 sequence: CASSLSSLPVF. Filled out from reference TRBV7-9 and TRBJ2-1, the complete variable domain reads DTGVSQNPRHKITKRGQNVTFRCDPISEHNRLYWYRQTLGQGPEFLTYFQNEAQLEKSRLLSDRFSAERPKGSFSTLEIQRTEQGDSAMYLCASSLSSLPVFGPGTRLTVL.